The subject of this entry is one T cell receptor beta chain. This clone's antigen is unknown. Base-call qualities are not available, and no considerably larger clone is one nucleotide away. The data derive from a study of response to subunit inactivated influenza vaccine (dated by TCRdb to the late 2010s). As for the study more broadly: Deep quantitative T cell receptor repertoire profiling was used in the study to track responses to a trivalent subunit inactivated influenza vaccine. Points the paper makes about the study in general: The authors suggested that each seasonal influenza vaccination may recruit only a limited number of new T cells.

The CDR3 contains 12 residues, cysteine and phenylalanine counted. The sequence is cut down to CDR3 DNA, 36 bases in frame from base 1. Trimming removed 6 bases from V and 9 bases from J; the gene matches leave 7 bases unexplained. The germline V gene provides CDR1 ENHRY and CDR2 SYGVKD. To prepare the library, RT-PCR was applied. Sequencing took place on an Illumina HiSeq 2500. TCRdb trimmed the raw reads at Q25, called clones with MiXCR and kept productive beta chains. For every CDR3 protein sequence, its rows merge into one entry that carries the most common genes and DNA. The sample includes a few hundred thousand distinct CDR3 sequences, with about a fifth observed a single time. The ten largest make up about 9.4% of the sample.

The receptor was derived from a man between 50 and 69 years old who received an inactivated influenza vaccine. Donor details come from another sample of the same person, matched by shared clones. The V gene is TRBV10-3 and the J gene is TRBJ1-2, with 7 junctional bases fitting TRBD1. The sequences come from PBMCs from blood, collected less than 22 months after vaccination. CDR3 protein: CAIRDPRGSYTF. The DNA sequence is given as TGTGCCATCAGGGATCCCAGGGGGAGCTACACCTTC.